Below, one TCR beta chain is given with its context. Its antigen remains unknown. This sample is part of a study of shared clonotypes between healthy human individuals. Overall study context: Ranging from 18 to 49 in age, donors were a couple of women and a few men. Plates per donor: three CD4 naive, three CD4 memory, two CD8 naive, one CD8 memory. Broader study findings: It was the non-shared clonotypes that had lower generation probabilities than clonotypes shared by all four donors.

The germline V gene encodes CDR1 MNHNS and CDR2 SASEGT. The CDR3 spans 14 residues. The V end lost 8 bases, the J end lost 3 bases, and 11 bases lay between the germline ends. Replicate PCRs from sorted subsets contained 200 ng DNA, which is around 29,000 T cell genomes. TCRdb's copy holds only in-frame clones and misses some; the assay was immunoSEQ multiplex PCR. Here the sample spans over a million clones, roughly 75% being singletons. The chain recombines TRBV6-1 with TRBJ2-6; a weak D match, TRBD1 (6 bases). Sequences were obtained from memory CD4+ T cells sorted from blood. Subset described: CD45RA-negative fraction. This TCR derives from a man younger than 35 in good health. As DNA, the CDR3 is TGTGCCAGCTTTCAACAGGGTGGGGCCAACGTCCTGACTTTC. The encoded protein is CASFQQGGANVLTF.